The 31 T cell receptor beta chains listed next were all sequenced from one sample in a study of PD-1 blockade in classical Hodgkin lymphoma. Indicated time point: cycle 4 day 1 (C4D1), after around six weeks of nivolumab. In every patient, relapse followed autologous stem cell transplantation, while exposure to brentuximab vedotin differed. Assay: immunoSEQ multiplex PCR; the TCRdb copy retains only in-frame clones and omits some. Of roughly 100,000 clones detected, roughly 90% appear once; the ten largest clones hold under 20%. Here the sequenced sample was peripheral blood mononuclear cells (PBMCs), taken before the fourth cycle of nivolumab. These receptors were obtained from a human donor with classical Hodgkin lymphoma.

J is TRBJ1-2 and V is TRBV7-2; 8 bases line up with TRBD1. Germline CDR1 reads SGHTA; CDR2 reads FQGNSA. The length of the CDR3 is 13 residues. J was trimmed by 7 bases and V by 6 bases; bases with no gene match: 7. CDR3 in amino acids: CASSQDRGFGYTF. CDR3 in DNA: TGTGCCAGCAGTCAAGACAGGGGTTTTGGCTACACCTTC.

For this clone: The sample holds other DNA sequences that translate to the same CDR3. This chain connects TRBV7-2 to TRBJ1-3, with 7 bases aligning to TRBD1. V was pared by 5 bases and J by 1 base, with 2 bases of the junction left unmatched. The CDR3 extends over 14 amino acids. Per the germline V gene, CDR1 is SGHTA and CDR2 is FQGNSA. CDR3: CASSPGGSGNTIYF. As DNA, the CDR3 is TGTGCCAGCAGCCCAGGGGGTTCTGGAAACACCATATATTTT.

The chain links TRBV6-5 to TRBJ2-7; TRBD1 might be the D (6 bases). Germline loops: CDR1 MNHEY, CDR2 SVGAGI. V was trimmed by 6 bases and J by 3 bases, leaving 18 bases between them. The CDR3 sequence is 15 residues long. CDR3 residues: CASSPRQDNYYEQYF. The CDR3 bases are TGTGCCAGCAGCCCTAGACAGGACAACTACTACGAGCAGTACTTC.

This clone has only one observation. The chain combines TRBV6-1 with TRBJ2-7, with 7 bases that match TRBD2. Germline V lookup: CDR1 MNHNS, CDR2 SASEGT. The CDR3 is 14 residues long. The trim removed 8 bases at V and 0 bases at J, leaving 7 bases unmatched. Written as DNA, the CDR3 is TGTGCCAGCCGACTAGCCGACGCCTCCTACGAGCAGTACTTC. It codes for CASRLADASYEQYF.

V gene TRBV6-5 combines with J gene TRBJ2-7; D is ambiguous. The ends were cut back, 0 bases at V and 2 bases at J, with 5 bases in the middle. CDR1 and CDR2 from the germline V gene are MNHEY and SVGAGI. The CDR3 spans 13 residues. CDR3 loop: CASSYSLPYEQYF. The CDR3 DNA follows: TGTGCCAGCAGTTACTCACTCCCCTACGAGCAGTACTTC.

The V and J genes are TRBV19 and TRBJ1-1, with D perhaps matching TRBD1 (5 bases). Germline CDR1 LNHDA, CDR2 SQIVND (reference sequence). The CDR3 runs 15 residues. V was clipped by 1 base and J by 2 bases, with 11 bases between them. In nucleotides, the CDR3 is TGTGCCAGTAGTATAGCTGGGGGTTTTAACACTGAAGCTTTCTTT. Amino acids: CASSIAGGFNTEAFF.

The genes are TRBV30 and TRBJ1-6; D unresolved. Germline values: CDR1 GTSNPN, CDR2 SVGIG (reference sequence). The CDR3 is 16 amino acids. V was clipped by 0 bases and J by 10 bases, with 19 bases between them. The DNA for the CDR3 is TGTGCCTGGAGTGTCATCGGGGAGGTCTTCCAATCACCCCTCCACTTT. Protein sequence: CAWSVIGEVFQSPLHF. The full variable domain, its missing parts supplied by reference TRBV30 and TRBJ1-6, is SQTIHQWPATLVQPVGSPLSLECTVEGTSNPNLYWYRQAAGRGLQLLFYSVGIGQISSEVPQNLSASRPQDRQFILSSKKLLLSDSGFYLCAWSVIGEVFQSPLHFGNGTRLTVT.

The rearrangement joins TRBV4-3 to TRBJ1-1; TRBD1 agrees at 7 bases. Germline assignment: CDR1 LGHNA and CDR2 YSLEER. The CDR3 loop spans 13 amino acids. Losses at the gene ends were 3 bases for V and 6 bases for J; bases not matched to a gene: 4. For the CDR3, the DNA is TGCGCCAGCAGCCACGGACAGGTGGCTGAAGCTTTCTTT. Translating gives CASSHGQVAEAFF.

The chain carries TRBV4-1 and TRBJ2-3, with 13 bases matching TRBD2. Trimming removed 9 bases from V and 0 bases from J; junction bases left unmatched: 15. Germline assignment: CDR1 MGHRA and CDR2 YSYEKL. The CDR3 consists of 19 residues. The CDR3 nucleotides read TGCGCCAGTGAGGAAACTAGCGGGAGGGTGAAAGGGAGCACAGATACGCAGTATTTT. This sequence encodes CASEETSGRVKGSTDTQYF.

The chain uses TRBV5-1 and TRBJ2-2; a possible D gene is TRBD1 (6 bases). Germline-derived CDR1 and CDR2 are SGHRS and YFSETQ. V was pared by 7 bases and J by 1 base, with 11 bases between. The CDR3 is 14 amino acids. The CDR3 nucleotides are TGCGCCAGCGCCCAGGGGAGGAACACCGGGGAGCTGTTTTTT. Its translation: CASAQGRNTGELFF.

This chain links TRBV7-8 with TRBJ1-1, with unresolved D. The length of the CDR3 is 14 residues. V was pared by 5 bases and J by 10 bases, with 20 bases between. CDR1 and CDR2 from the germline V gene are SGHVS and FQNEAQ. CDR3 in DNA: TGTGCCAGCAGCCCCATGACAAAGATTGGCGGAGCTTTCTTT. Translated: CASSPMTKIGGAFF.

The chain employs TRBV2 and TRBJ1-5; the match to TRBD1 covers 8 bases. The CDR3 consists of 18 residues. Germline lookup yields CDR1 SNHLY and CDR2 FYNNEI. V was clipped by 0 bases and J by 6 bases; unmatched bases: 13. CDR3 in amino acids: CASSEAKGGFRGPQPQHF. For the CDR3, the DNA is TGTGCCAGCAGTGAAGCGAAAGGTGGTTTCAGGGGGCCTCAGCCCCAGCATTTT.

The J gene is TRBJ2-3, the V gene TRBV4-2, with 8 bases lining up with TRBD2. CDR1 is LGHNA, CDR2 YNFKEQ, per germline. CDR3 length equals 17 residues. V dropped 1 base and J dropped 0; count of bases not matched to a gene: 6. CDR3 bases: TGTGCCAGCAGCCAAGGGGTAGCGGGGAAAAGCACAGATACGCAGTATTTT. As protein: CASSQGVAGKSTDTQYF.

Regarding this clone: Additional DNA sequences in this sample encode the identical CDR3. The rearrangement links TRBV7-2 to TRBJ1-1; D uncertain. This CDR3 contains 14 residues. Germline lookup yields CDR1 SGHTA and CDR2 FQGNSA. V lost 1 base and J lost 0, with 6 bases in between. The CDR3 DNA follows: TGTGCCAGCAGCTTAGGCAGACTGAACACTGAAGCTTTCTTT. This sequence encodes CASSLGRLNTEAFF.

The chain recombines TRBV28 with TRBJ1-1, with D maybe TRBD1 (5 bases). CDR1 and CDR2 from the germline V gene are MDHEN and SYDVKM. Trimming shortened V by 6 bases and J by 7 bases, and 12 bases separated the two germline ends. CDR3 length equals 12 residues. The CDR3 coding sequence is TGTGCCAGCAGCCCCTCGGGGGGTGAAGCTTTCTTT. Its translation is CASSPSGGEAFF.

The chain is built from TRBV15 and TRBJ1-1; a weak D match, TRBD1 (6 bases). Germline V CDR1 and CDR2: LNHNV, YYDKDF (reference sequence). The V end lost 3 bases, the J end lost 0 bases, and 8 bases lay between the germline ends. The CDR3 has 14 amino acids. The CDR3 DNA follows: TGTGCCACCAGCAGGGGACACTTGAACACTGAAGCTTTCTTT. The encoded protein is CATSRGHLNTEAFF. Variable domain in full (rest from reference TRBV15 and TRBJ1-1): DAMVIQNPRYQVTQFGKPVTLSCSQTLNHNVMYWYQQKSSQAPKLLFHYYDKDFNNEADTPDNFQSRRPNTSFCFLDIRSPGLGDTAMYLCATSRGHLNTEAFFGQGTRLTVV.

V usage is TRBV30 and J usage is TRBJ1-1; TRBD1 is a possible D gene (5 bases). The CDR3 contains 13 residues. Trimming took 4 bases from V and 4 from J, leaving 13 bases between them. In germline, CDR1 is GTSNPN, CDR2 SVGIG (reference sequence). CDR3 region: CAWTRQSSTEAFF. As DNA, the CDR3 is TGTGCCTGGACCCGACAGTCGAGCACTGAAGCTTTCTTT. Variable domain in full (rest from reference TRBV30 and TRBJ1-1): SQTIHQWPATLVQPVGSPLSLECTVEGTSNPNLYWYRQAAGRGLQLLFYSVGIGQISSEVPQNLSASRPQDRQFILSSKKLLLSDSGFYLCAWTRQSSTEAFFGQGTRLTVV.

The J gene is TRBJ2-2, the V gene TRBV9; tentatively, D is TRBD2 (6 bases). The V gene's germline CDR1 is SGDLS and CDR2 YYNGEE. This CDR3 has 16 residues. Trimming left V 1 base short and J 4 bases short, with 14 bases between. CDR3 region: CASSVIGGRGTGELFF. The CDR3 DNA sequence: TGTGCCAGCAGCGTAATCGGGGGTCGGGGCACCGGGGAGCTGTTTTTT. The full variable domain, in which reference TRBV9 and TRBJ2-2 provide the parts outside the CDR3, is DSGVTQTPKHLITATGQRVTLRCSPRSGDLSVYWYQQSLDQGLQFLIQYYNGEERAKGNILERFSAQQFPDLHSELNLSSLELGDSALYFCASSVIGGRGTGELFFGEGSRLTVL.

This clone was picked up a small number of times. The rearrangement uses TRBV30 and TRBJ2-7; unclear D gene. CDR1 is GTSNPN, CDR2 SVGIG, per germline (reference sequence). Trimming removed 3 bases from V and 0 bases from J, with 9 bases in between. The length of the CDR3 is 13 residues. CDR3 residues: CAWRVPPSYEQYF. The CDR3 region has the DNA TGTGCCTGGAGGGTTCCCCCCTCCTACGAGCAGTACTTC.

The chain employs TRBV28 and TRBJ2-4, with D unclear. Trimming pared 6 bases from V and 1 base from J, leaving 10 bases between. The CDR3 runs 14 residues. In germline, CDR1 is MDHEN, CDR2 SYDVKM. CDR3 amino acids: CASSLMGAKNIQYF. The CDR3, as DNA: TGTGCCAGCAGCCTCATGGGGGCCAAAAACATTCAGTACTTC.

The CDR3 DNA is TGCGCCAGCAGCTTGATAGGACAGGACATCTACGAGCAGTACTTC. Its protein product is CASSLIGQDIYEQYF. The V gene is TRBV5-1, the J gene TRBJ2-7, with 7 bases matching TRBD1. The ends lost 1 base at V and 3 bases at J; junction bases unmatched: 7. Germline V gene sequence: CDR1 SGHRS, CDR2 YFSETQ. This CDR3 has 15 residues.

The V and J genes are TRBV7-2 and TRBJ2-7; 10 nucleotides match TRBD2. CDR3 length equals 17 residues. V lost 2 bases, J lost 2 bases, and 9 bases stayed unmatched. Germline CDR1 is SGHTA and CDR2 is FQGNSA. The CDR3 bases are TGTGCCAGCAGCTTAAGTCCCGGACTAGCGGTTACCTACGAGCAGTACTTC. Protein: CASSLSPGLAVTYEQYF. Drawing the rest from reference TRBV7-2 and TRBJ2-7, the complete variable domain is GAGVSQSPSNKVTEKGKDVELRCDPISGHTALYWYRQSLGQGLEFLIYFQGNSAPDKSGLPSDRFSAERTGGSVSTLTIQRTQQEDSAVYLCASSLSPGLAVTYEQYFGPGTRLTVT.

Ten or more counts support this clone. This chain joins TRBV11-2 and TRBJ1-3; weak D call: TRBD1 (6 bases). The CDR3 length is 15 residues. The V and J ends lost 6 bases and 3 bases respectively, with 15 bases between them. Germline lookup yields CDR1 SGHAT and CDR2 FQNNGV. This CDR3 is CASSLAGAGGNTIYF. In DNA form, the CDR3 reads TGTGCCAGCAGTTTGGCGGGGGCAGGTGGAAACACCATATATTTT.

The rearrangement joins TRBV18 to TRBJ1-3; D may be TRBD1 (5 bases). The CDR3 length is 16 residues. The V gene's germline CDR1 is KGHSH and CDR2 LQKENI. With 3 bases removed from V and 0 bases from J, the gap between germline ends came to 12 bases. CDR3 loop: CASSPIRQSSGNTIYF. The CDR3 DNA reads TGTGCCAGCTCACCTATAAGACAGAGCTCTGGAAACACCATATATTTT.

This clone occurred once. The chain combines TRBV11-3 with TRBJ2-7; the D gene is possibly TRBD1 (6 bases). Germline CDR1 is SGHNT and CDR2 is YENEEA. The CDR3 runs to 13 residues. Trimming pared 5 bases from V and 3 bases from J, leaving 11 bases between. In nucleotides, the CDR3 is TGTGCCAGCAGCCCTACAGGGAGCTACGAGCAGTACTTC. Its translation is CASSPTGSYEQYF.

The V call is TRBV4-2, the J call TRBJ2-7, with 16 positions matching TRBD2. The CDR3 spans 18 residues. The germline V gene encodes CDR1 LGHNA and CDR2 YNFKEQ. V trimming: 3 bases; J trimming: 6 bases; junction bases outside the gene matches: 11. CDR3 loop: CASSQAPGTSGRAGEQYF. Here the CDR3 DNA reads TGTGCCAGCAGCCAGGCCCCCGGGACTAGCGGGAGGGCCGGCGAGCAGTACTTC.

The CDR3 here is CASRDQGPYEQYF. CDR3 sequence (DNA): TGCGCCAGCCGAGACCAGGGGCCCTACGAGCAGTACTTC. The chain carries TRBV10-2 and TRBJ2-7; D might be TRBD1 (6 bases). Germline assignment: CDR1 WSHSY and CDR2 SAAADI. The ends were cut back, 8 bases at V and 2 bases at J, with 13 bases in the middle. The CDR3 is 13 amino acids.

This clone was counted between two and nine times. The chain couples TRBV10-3 to TRBJ2-3; no definite D call. This CDR3 is built from 13 residues. V was clipped by 4 bases and J by 1 base, with 6 bases between them. Germline V gene sequence: CDR1 ENHRY, CDR2 SYGVKD. The CDR3 DNA reads as TGTGCCATCAGTGTGGCGGGCACAGATACGCAGTATTTT. This translates into CAISVAGTDTQYF.

The gene calls are TRBV6-6 and TRBJ1-4; no clear D. The germline V gene encodes CDR1 MNHNY and CDR2 SVGAGI (reference sequence). With 0 bases removed from V and 8 bases from J, the gap between germline ends came to 7 bases. CDR3 length: 13 residues. The CDR3 DNA reads as TGTGCCAGCAGTTACTCGCGTGGGGAAAAACTGTTTTTT. Protein sequence: CASSYSRGEKLFF.

The V gene is TRBV18, the J gene TRBJ1-3, with D possibly being TRBD1 (5 bases). The CDR3 consists of 15 residues. Germline CDR1 KGHSH, CDR2 LQKENI. Trimming removed 6 bases from V and 4 bases from J, with 16 bases in between. In DNA, the CDR3 is TGTGCCAGCTCTACCACGGGACGCCTAGGAAACACCATATATTTT. This gives the protein CASSTTGRLGNTIYF.

V is TRBV6-1 and J is TRBJ2-1; 8 nucleotides align to TRBD2. The CDR3 is made up of 17 amino acids. Germline V gives CDR1 MNHNS, CDR2 SASEGT. V lost 3 bases and J lost 5; bases outside the gene matches: 12. The CDR3 sequence is CASSEKFLAGLNNEQFF. CDR3 bases: TGTGCCAGCAGTGAGAAGTTCCTAGCGGGCCTCAACAATGAGCAGTTCTTC.